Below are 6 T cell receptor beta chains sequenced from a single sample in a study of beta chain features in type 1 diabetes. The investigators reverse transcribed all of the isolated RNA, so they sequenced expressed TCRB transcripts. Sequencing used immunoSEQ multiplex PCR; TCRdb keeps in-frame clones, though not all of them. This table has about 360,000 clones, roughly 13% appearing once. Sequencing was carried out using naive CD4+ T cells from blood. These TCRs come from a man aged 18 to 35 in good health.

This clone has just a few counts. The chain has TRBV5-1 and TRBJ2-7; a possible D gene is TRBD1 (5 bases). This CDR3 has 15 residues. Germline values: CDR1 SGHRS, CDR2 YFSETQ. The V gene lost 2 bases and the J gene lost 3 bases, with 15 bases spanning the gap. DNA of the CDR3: TGCGCCAGCAGCTTTTGGGGCCCCGACGACTACGAGCAGTACTTC. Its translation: CASSFWGPDDYEQYF.

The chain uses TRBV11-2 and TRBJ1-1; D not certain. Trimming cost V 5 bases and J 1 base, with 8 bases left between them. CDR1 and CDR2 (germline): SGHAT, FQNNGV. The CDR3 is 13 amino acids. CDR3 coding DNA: TGTGCCAGCAGCGAGGGATCGAACACTGAAGCTTTCTTT. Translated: CASSEGSNTEAFF.

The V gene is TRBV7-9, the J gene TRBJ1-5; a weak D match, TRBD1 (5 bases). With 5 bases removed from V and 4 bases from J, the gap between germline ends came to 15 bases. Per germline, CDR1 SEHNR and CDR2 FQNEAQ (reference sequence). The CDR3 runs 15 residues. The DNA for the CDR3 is TGTGCCAGCAGCACAAATGTTGGGGGGAATCAGCCCCAGCATTTT. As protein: CASSTNVGGNQPQHF.

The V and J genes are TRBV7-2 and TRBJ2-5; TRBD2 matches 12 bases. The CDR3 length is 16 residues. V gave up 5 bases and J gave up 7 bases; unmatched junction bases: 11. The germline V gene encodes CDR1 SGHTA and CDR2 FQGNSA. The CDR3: CASSARLAGVVATQYF. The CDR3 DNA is TGTGCCAGCAGCGCCAGACTAGCGGGAGTAGTGGCGACCCAGTACTTC.

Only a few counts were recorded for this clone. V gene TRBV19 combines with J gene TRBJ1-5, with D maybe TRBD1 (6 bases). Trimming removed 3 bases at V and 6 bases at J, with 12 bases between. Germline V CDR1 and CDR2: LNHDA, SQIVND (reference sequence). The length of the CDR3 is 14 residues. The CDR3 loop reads CASSIIGRGQPQHF. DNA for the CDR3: TGTGCCAGTAGTATCATTGGCAGGGGTCAGCCCCAGCATTTT. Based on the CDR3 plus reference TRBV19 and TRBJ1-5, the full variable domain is DGGITQSPKYLFRKEGQNVTLSCEQNLNHDAMYWYRQDPGQGLRLIYYSQIVNDFQKGDIAEGYSVSREKKESFPLTVTSAQKNPTAFYLCASSIIGRGQPQHFGDGTRLSIL.

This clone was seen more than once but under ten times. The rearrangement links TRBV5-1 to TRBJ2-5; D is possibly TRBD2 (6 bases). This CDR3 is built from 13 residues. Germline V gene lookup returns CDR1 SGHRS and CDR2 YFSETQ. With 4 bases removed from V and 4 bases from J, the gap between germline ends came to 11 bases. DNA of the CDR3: TGCGCCAGCAGCCCGGGACTTACAGAGACCCAGTACTTC. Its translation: CASSPGLTETQYF.